This entry is about one T cell receptor beta chain. Its matching antigen is unknown. The data were obtained in a study of cytomegalovirus exposure and HLA in healthy donors. Study findings and constraints: Earlier analysis looked at TCR beta V segments, and most were productive about 87% or about 30% of the time.

The PCR employed 60 Vbeta primers together with 13 Jbeta primers. Clones were read by immunoSEQ multiplex PCR, and TCRdb kept only the in-frame ones, dropping some. The sample yields 81,000 or so clones, about three fifths seen once. The CDR3 has 14 residues. From germline, CDR1 is SGHTA and CDR2 FQGNSA. V lost 5 bases to trimming and J lost 8 bases, with 16 bases between them. The receptor comes from a woman aged 25 to 39 in good health and CMV-seropositive. Material: PBMCs. The chain recombines TRBV7-2 with TRBJ2-1; tentative D call: TRBD2 (7 bases). The CDR3 coding sequence is TGTGCCAGCAGCAAAGGGAGGGGGGTCTATGAGCAGTTCTTC. Translated, it gives CASSKGRGVYEQFF.